Detailed here is one T cell receptor beta chain. Described time point: healthy volunteer bleed at 2 weeks. Unfractionated whole blood was the source of the extracted total RNA. The data are from a study of human T cells and chemical hapten exposure. Study processing details: Approximately 100,000 TCRs per sample was the median, with a range of roughly 23,224 to 750,000. One entry per CDR3 protein, called by TCRdb with MiXCR from the RACE reads. V and J calls and clone size were set by TCRdb, not the authors. This table has tens of thousands of distinct CDR3 sequences, approximately 9% appearing once. The receptor's source is a female donor in good health. Some clones in this sample may be carry-over from other donors' samples. The source material was whole blood.

The chain's CDR3 is CASTFRGGEQFF. CDR3 bases: TGTGCCAGCACCTTTCGAGGGGGTGAGCAGTTCTTC. The chain links TRBV6-5 to TRBJ2-1, with D possibly matching TRBD1 (6 bases). The germline CDR1 and CDR2 sequences are MNHEY and SVGAGI. V lost 7 bases and J 9 bases, leaving 13 bases between the germline ends. This CDR3 has 12 residues.